The T cell receptor (beta chain) under discussion was sequenced for a study of CXCR3-negative and CXCR3-positive naive CD8 T cells. General study points: No difference in surface CD5 was seen between naive subsets, and TCR strength was inferred from TRB CDR3 properties. Diversity ran similarly high across both naive subsets but far lower in memory CD8+ cells. Naive CXCR3-positive and CXCR3-negative cells shared similar TRBV-TRBJ usage, unlike memory cells.

Worth noting for this clonotype: What it binds is not known.

This CDR3 spans 14 amino acids. The germline V gene has CDR1 SNHLY and CDR2 FYNNEI. The sorting of each CD8+ T cell subset was done in triplicate, at roughly 310,000 cells each. cDNA libraries for TRB were generated by 5' RACE incorporating UMI labels. TCRdb re-called the 5' RACE reads and gives one entry per CDR3 protein, without DNA. The sample table sets out tens of thousands of distinct CDR3 sequences. Sequencing used naive CXCR3- CD8+ T cells from blood. Specified subset: CD45RO-CCR7+CD27+CD95- naive CD8+ T cells lacking CXCR3 (TNR3-). This sequence originates from a human donor in good health. Some clones in this sample may be carry-over from other donors' samples. The rearrangement uses TRBV2 and TRBJ1-4. CDR3 sequence reads: CASSDRGYVGKLFF.